The 4 T cell receptor beta chains reported below all come from one sample, sequenced in a study of blood T cells in healthy people across ages. The use of a sample-barcoded 5' primer and a J-beta primer mix characterized a second PCR of about 7 to 12 cycles. TCRdb itself ran the 5' RACE reads through MiXCR, one entry per CDR3 protein. Of approximately 2,000,000 distinct CDR3 sequences listed, 39% are singletons. The sequenced sample was blood. Every receptor here comes from a human donor in good health.

This clonotype was observed a handful of times. A single base separates this from a much larger clone, so it may be a read error. The genes are TRBV29-1 and TRBJ2-5, with TRBD2 matching over 11 bases. The CDR3 contains 14 residues. With 3 bases clipped from V and 9 bases from J, the junction kept 9 bases outside the gene matches. Per the germline V gene, CDR1 is SQVTM and CDR2 is ANQGSEA. The CDR3 region is CSVDPSGGYEAQYF. CDR3 nucleotides: TGCAGCGTTGATCCTAGCGGGGGGTATGAGGCCCAGTACTTC.

This clonotype has a handful of counts. The CDR3 reads CSVENEATQYF. DNA of the CDR3: TGCAGCGTTGAAAATGAGGCGACCCAGTACTTC. V is TRBV29-1 and J is TRBJ2-7; no definite D call. The J call may not be correct, given that the DNA end is closer to TRBJ2-5. Germline loops: CDR1 SQVTM, CDR2 ANQGSEA. This CDR3 has 11 amino acids.

In the case of this clonotype: One junction end does not reproduce the germline sequence, and a read error may be involved. The chain couples TRBV7-2 to TRBJ1-1, with TRBD1 as a possible D gene (5 bases). Germline V gives CDR1 SGHTA, CDR2 FQGNSA. The CDR3 has 13 amino acids. The CDR3 region has the DNA TGTGCCAACAGCCGGGTACAGGAAACTGAAGCTTTCTTT. It yields the protein CANSRVQETEAFF.

The V and J genes are TRBV7-8 and TRBJ2-3; TRBD1 matches at 9 bases. This CDR3 region has 16 residues. V shed 5 bases and J 3 bases; nucleotides not matched to a gene: 9. The germline V gene encodes CDR1 SGHVS and CDR2 FQNEAQ. The CDR3: CASSPRTGALTDTQYF. In DNA form, the CDR3 reads TGTGCCAGCAGCCCCAGGACAGGGGCCCTTACAGATACGCAGTATTTT. The complete variable domain, with remaining parts taken from reference TRBV7-8 and TRBJ2-3, reads GAGVSQSPRYKVAKRGQDVALRCDPISGHVSLFWYQQALGQGPEFLTYFQNEAQLDKSGLPSDRFFAERPEGSVSTLKIQRTQQEDSAVYLCASSPRTGALTDTQYFGPGTRLTVL.